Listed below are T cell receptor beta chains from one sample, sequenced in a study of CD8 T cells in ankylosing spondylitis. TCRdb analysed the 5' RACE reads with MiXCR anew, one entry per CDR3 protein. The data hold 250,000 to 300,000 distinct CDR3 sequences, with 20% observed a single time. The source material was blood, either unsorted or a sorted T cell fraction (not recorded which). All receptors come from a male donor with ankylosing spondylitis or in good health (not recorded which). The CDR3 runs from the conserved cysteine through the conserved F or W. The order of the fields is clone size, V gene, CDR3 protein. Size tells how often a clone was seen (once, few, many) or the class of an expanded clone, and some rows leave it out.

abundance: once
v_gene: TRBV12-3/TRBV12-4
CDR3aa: CASSPGTSPQHF

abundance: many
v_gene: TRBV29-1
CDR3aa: CSVVVTGELFF

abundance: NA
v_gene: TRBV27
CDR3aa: CASSLFVGGNTEAFF

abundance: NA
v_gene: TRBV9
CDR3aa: CASSVDGTLYNEQFF

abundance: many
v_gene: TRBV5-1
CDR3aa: CASSLGADSSYNEQFF

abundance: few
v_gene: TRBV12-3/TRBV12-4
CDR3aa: CASSLPRNRDREETQYF

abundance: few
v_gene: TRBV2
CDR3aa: CASTDPNTGELFF

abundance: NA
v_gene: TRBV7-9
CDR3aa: CASSDPAETQYF

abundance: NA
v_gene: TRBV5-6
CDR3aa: CASRGVSGQDTGELFF

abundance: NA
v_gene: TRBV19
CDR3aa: CASSPIAGSVEETQYF